This is a list of T cell receptor beta chains from one sample in a study of shared clonotypes between healthy human individuals. Using immunoSEQ multiplex PCR, the repertoire was profiled, and TCRdb retains in-frame clones only, with some absent. The sample lists 1.5 million to 2.5 million clones, just under 95% seen once, with approximately 1.2% in the top ten. Source material: naive CD8+ T cells sorted from blood. The source of these receptors is a young man in good health. Each CDR3 is given with its conserved first and last residue. Fields, in order: V gene, clone size, J gene, D gene, CDR3 DNA, CDR3 protein. The D gene is left open where the match is weak. Size is stated for part of the rows, as once, few or many counts, or as a class when the clone is expanded.

TRBV29-1	.	TRBJ2-2	TRBD1	TGCAGCGTTATACAGGGGGCGGCGAACACCGGGGAGCTGTTTTTT	CSVIQGAANTGELFF
TRBV11-2	.	TRBJ1-1	.	TGTGCCAGCAGCTTAGCCCCCCCCACTGAAGCTTTCTTT	CASSLAPPTEAFF
TRBV7-8	.	TRBJ2-1	TRBD2	TGTGCCAGCAGCTTAGCACTAGCGGGAGCTCGGCCGGATTACAATGAGCAGTTCTTC	CASSLALAGARPDYNEQFF
TRBV7-9	.	TRBJ1-2	.	TGTGCCTATGAGAGGTTAAGTCAACCGCCGGGCTACACCTTC	CAYERLSQPPGYTF
TRBV11-2	.	TRBJ2-2	.	TGTGCCAGCAGCTTAGGAGGGTTAACCGGGGAGCTGTTTTTT	CASSLGGLTGELFF
TRBV5-4	.	TRBJ2-7	.	TGTGCCAGCAGGAGGACAGAGTCCTACGAGCAGTACTTC	CASRRTESYEQYF
TRBV5-4	.	TRBJ1-3	.	TGTGCCAGCAGCTTTCGGGGTGGAAACACCATATATTTT	CASSFRGGNTIYF
TRBV29-1	.	TRBJ2-5	.	TGCAGCGTTGTCCTGACCACTCGGGGAGAGACCCAGTACTTC	CSVVLTTRGETQYF
TRBV7-9	.	TRBJ2-7	TRBD1	TGTGCCAGCAGCCCAGAGGGGGCGTTCTCCTACGAGCAGTACTTC	CASSPEGAFSYEQYF
TRBV19	.	TRBJ2-7	.	TGTGCCAGTAGTATAAGCTTTCCCTCCTACGAGCAGTACTTC	CASSISFPSYEQYF
TRBV2	.	TRBJ2-7	.	TGTGCCAGCAGTGGACAGATGATCAACGAGCAGTACTTC	CASSGQMINEQYF
TRBV30	.	TRBJ1-1	.	TGTGCCTGGAGTGCTACATTGAACACTGAAGCTTTCTTT	CAWSATLNTEAFF
TRBV6-5	.	TRBJ1-1	.	TGTGCCAGCAGTTACTCCCCGGGGCAGACGAACACTGAAGCTTTCTTT	CASSYSPGQTNTEAFF
TRBV2	.	TRBJ2-1	TRBD2	TGTGCCAGCAGTGAAGGGACTAGCGGCACTAGCTCCTACAATGAGCAGTTCTTC	CASSEGTSGTSSYNEQFF
TRBV4-3	.	TRBJ2-7	TRBD1	TGCGCCAGCAGCCAAGAATACGAGACAGGGGATTTTTGGTCCTACGAGCAGTACTTC	CASSQEYETGDFWSYEQYF
TRBV28	.	TRBJ2-7	.	TGTGCCAGCAGTTTACAGGGAGGCTCCTACGAGCAGTACTTC	CASSLQGGSYEQYF
TRBV28	.	TRBJ2-3	TRBD2	TGTGCCAGCAGTGGGCGGGGGGCGGATACGCAGTATTTT	CASSGRGADTQYF
TRBV2	few	TRBJ2-7	.	TGTGCCAGCACGAGATATTACGAGCAGTACTTC	CASTRYYEQYF
TRBV9	.	TRBJ2-5	.	TGTGCCAGCAGCCCGGAGGATTTGTTGGAGACCCAGTACTTC	CASSPEDLLETQYF
TRBV29-1	.	TRBJ2-5	TRBD2	TGCAGCGTTCCCGAGGGACTAGCGGGGTGGCAAGAGACCCAGTACTTC	CSVPEGLAGWQETQYF
TRBV6-5	.	TRBJ2-5	TRBD2	TGTGCCAGCAGTTACCTGGGTAGCGGGGGGGAGACCCAGTACTTC	CASSYLGSGGETQYF
TRBV2	.	TRBJ2-3	TRBD1	TGTGCCAGCAGGTCACCGGGACAGAGCACAGATACGCAGTATTTT	CASRSPGQSTDTQYF
TRBV29-1	.	TRBJ2-1	TRBD1	TGCAGCGTTGTCGGACAGGAGAGCTCCTACAATGAGCAGTTCTTC	CSVVGQESSYNEQFF
TRBV6-1	.	TRBJ2-7	.	TGTGCCAGCAGCCTGGTAGGGTCCGAGCAGTACTTC	CASSLVGSEQYF
TRBV7-8	.	TRBJ2-7	.	TGTGCCAGCACGTTCGACATGGCAGGGACCTACGAGCAGTACTTC	CASTFDMAGTYEQYF
TRBV5-6	.	TRBJ1-2	.	TGTGCCAGCAGCTTGTGGGGGGTGGATGGCTACACCTTC	CASSLWGVDGYTF
TRBV6-1	.	TRBJ2-7	.	TGTGCCAGCAGTGAAGCGGTAGGGGCGGCGAGCTCCTACGAGCAGTACTTC	CASSEAVGAASSYEQYF
TRBV9	.	TRBJ2-2	TRBD2	TGTGCCAGCAGCAGCCCCCTGGGGGAGGGATATCAGGGGGAGCTGTTTTTT	CASSSPLGEGYQGELFF
TRBV4-1	.	TRBJ1-1	.	TGCGCCAGCAGCCAGGGGGCCGGGGAAGCTTTCTTT	CASSQGAGEAFF
TRBV13	few	TRBJ1-2	TRBD1	TGTGCCAGCAGCGCGGGACAGAACTATGGCTACACCTTC	CASSAGQNYGYTF